The T cell receptor beta chain under discussion was sequenced for a study of blood T cell dynamics during melanoma immunotherapy. About this clone: Its antigen is currently unknown.

J lost 6 bases, V lost 2 bases, and 10 bases had no gene match. This CDR3 is 16 amino acids long. Germline-derived CDR1 and CDR2 are SGHNT and YYREEE (reference sequence). Assay: immunoSEQ multiplex PCR; the TCRdb copy retains only in-frame clones and omits some. The sample shows some 11,000 clones, about 89% of them seen only once. The time point was: week 3, after first cycle of checkpoint inhibitor. Study findings and constraints: Whether repertoire-driving clones were melanoma-specific could not be determined.

This chain connects TRBV5-4 to TRBJ2-3, with 9 bases matching TRBD2. Sequencing used blood, obtained from a patient treated with checkpoint blockade. This sequence originates from a human donor with melanoma. CDR3 nucleotides: TGTGCCAGCAGCTTCGAGCGGGGGGCGACAGGGGATACGCAGTATTTT. Encoded protein: CASSFERGATGDTQYF.